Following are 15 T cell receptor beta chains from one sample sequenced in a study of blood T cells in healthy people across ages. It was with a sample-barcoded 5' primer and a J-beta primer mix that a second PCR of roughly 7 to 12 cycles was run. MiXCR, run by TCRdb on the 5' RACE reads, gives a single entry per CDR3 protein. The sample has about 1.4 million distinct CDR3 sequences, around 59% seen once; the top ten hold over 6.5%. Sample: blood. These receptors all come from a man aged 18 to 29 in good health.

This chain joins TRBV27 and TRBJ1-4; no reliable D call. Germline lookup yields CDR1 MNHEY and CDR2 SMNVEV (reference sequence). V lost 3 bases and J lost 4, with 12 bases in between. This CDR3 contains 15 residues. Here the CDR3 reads CASSFSAGYNEKLFF. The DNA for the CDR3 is TGTGCCAGCAGTTTTTCGGCGGGGTATAATGAAAAACTGTTTTTT.

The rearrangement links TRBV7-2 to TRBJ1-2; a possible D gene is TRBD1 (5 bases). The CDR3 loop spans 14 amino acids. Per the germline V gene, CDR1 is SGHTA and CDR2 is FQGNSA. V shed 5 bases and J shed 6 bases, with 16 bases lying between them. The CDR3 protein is CASSRTQGEDGYTF. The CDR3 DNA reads TGTGCCAGCAGCCGAACGCAGGGAGAGGATGGCTACACCTTC.

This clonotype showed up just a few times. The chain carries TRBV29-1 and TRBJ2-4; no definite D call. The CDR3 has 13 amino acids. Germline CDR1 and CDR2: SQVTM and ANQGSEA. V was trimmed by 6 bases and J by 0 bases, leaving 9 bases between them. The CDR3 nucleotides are TGCAGCGTAGTTACAGTAGCCAAAAACATTCAGTACTTC. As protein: CSVVTVAKNIQYF.

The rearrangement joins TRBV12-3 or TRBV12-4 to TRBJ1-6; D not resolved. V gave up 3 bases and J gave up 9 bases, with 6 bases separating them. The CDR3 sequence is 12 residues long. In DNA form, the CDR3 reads TGTGCCAGCAGTTTTCCTTTTTCACCCCTCCACTTT. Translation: CASSFPFSPLHF.

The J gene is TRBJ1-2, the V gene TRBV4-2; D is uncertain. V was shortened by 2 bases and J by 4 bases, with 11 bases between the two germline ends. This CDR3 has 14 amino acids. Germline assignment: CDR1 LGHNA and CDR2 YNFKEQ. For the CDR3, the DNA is TGTGCCAGCAGCCAACTTACAGTACCCTATGGCTACACCTTC. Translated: CASSQLTVPYGYTF.

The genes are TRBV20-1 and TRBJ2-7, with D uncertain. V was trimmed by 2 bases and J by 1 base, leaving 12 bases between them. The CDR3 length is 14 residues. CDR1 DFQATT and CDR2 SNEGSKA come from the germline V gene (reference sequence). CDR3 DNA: TGCAGTGCTAGACTTCCTGGGTTATCCTACGAGCAGTACTTC. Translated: CSARLPGLSYEQYF.

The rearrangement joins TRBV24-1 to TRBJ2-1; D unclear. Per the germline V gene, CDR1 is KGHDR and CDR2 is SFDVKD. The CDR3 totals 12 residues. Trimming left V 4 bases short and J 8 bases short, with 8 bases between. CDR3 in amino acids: CATSDRWDEQFF. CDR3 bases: TGTGCCACCAGTGACCGCTGGGATGAGCAGTTCTTC.

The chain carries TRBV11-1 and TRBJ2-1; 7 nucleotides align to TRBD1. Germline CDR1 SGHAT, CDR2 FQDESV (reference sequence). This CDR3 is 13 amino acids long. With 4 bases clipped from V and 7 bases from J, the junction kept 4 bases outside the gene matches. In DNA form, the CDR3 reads TGTGCCAGCAGCTGGGACAGTGGTAATGAGCAGTTCTTC. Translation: CASSWDSGNEQFF.

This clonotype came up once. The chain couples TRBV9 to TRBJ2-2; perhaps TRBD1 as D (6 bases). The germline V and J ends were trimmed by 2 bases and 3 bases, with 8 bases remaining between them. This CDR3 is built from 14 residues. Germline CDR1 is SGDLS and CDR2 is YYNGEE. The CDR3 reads CASSVQGYTGELFF. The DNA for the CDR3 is TGTGCCAGCAGCGTCCAGGGGTACACCGGGGAGCTGTTTTTT.

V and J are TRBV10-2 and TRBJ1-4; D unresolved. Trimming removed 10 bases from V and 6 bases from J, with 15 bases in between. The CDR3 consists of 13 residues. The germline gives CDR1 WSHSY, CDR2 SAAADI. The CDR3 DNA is TGCGCCACACACACAGCGCACCATGAAAAACTGTTTTTT. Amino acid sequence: CATHTAHHEKLFF.

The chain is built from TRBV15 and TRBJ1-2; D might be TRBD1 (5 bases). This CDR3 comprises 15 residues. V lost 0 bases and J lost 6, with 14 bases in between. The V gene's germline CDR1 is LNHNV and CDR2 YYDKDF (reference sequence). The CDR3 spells CATSRDNGRVNGYTF. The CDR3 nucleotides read TGTGCCACCAGCAGAGATAACGGCAGGGTCAATGGCTACACCTTC.

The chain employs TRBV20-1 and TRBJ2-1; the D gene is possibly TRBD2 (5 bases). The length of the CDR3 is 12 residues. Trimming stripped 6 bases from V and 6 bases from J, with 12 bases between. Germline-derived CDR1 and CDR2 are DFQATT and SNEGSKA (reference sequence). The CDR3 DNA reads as TGCAGTGCAAACGGGGTCCCCAATGAGCAGTTCTTC. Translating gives CSANGVPNEQFF.

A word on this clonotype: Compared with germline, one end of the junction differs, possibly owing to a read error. The CDR3 reads CSAAASGQETQYF. In nucleotides, the CDR3 is TGCAGTGCTGCTGCTAGCGGCCAAGAGACTCAGTACTTC. V usage is TRBV20-1 and J usage is TRBJ2-5; 7 nucleotides line up with TRBD2. Germline V CDR1 and CDR2: DFQATT, SNEGSKA (reference sequence). The CDR3 covers 13 residues.

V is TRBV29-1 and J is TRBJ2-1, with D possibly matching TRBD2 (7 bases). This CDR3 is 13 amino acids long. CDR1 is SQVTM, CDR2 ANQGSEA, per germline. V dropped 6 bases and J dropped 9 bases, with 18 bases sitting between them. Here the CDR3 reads CSVRGAGDGEQFF. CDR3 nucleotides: TGCAGCGTCCGGGGGGCAGGGGACGGTGAGCAGTTCTTC.

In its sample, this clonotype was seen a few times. The CDR3 loop reads CASSPSSSYNEQFF. The DNA of the CDR3 is TGTGCCAGCAGCCCATCAAGCTCCTACAATGAGCAGTTCTTC. The chain has TRBV3-1 and TRBJ2-1, with D uncertain. Germline assignment: CDR1 LGHDT and CDR2 YNNKEL (reference sequence). CDR3 length equals 14 residues. Trimming cost V 4 bases and J 0 bases, with 7 bases left between them.